The 4 T cell receptor beta chains presented below share a single source sample, sequenced in a study of regulatory T cells in long-lasting Graves disease. With iRepertoire HTBI primers and Arm-PCR of CDR3 regions, TCR beta libraries were built. Using its own MiXCR run on the multiplex PCR reads, TCRdb lists one record per CDR3 protein. The sample lists around 500,000 distinct CDR3 sequences; 15% to 20% were seen once. Time point indicated: newly diagnosed GD, antithyroid drugs for less than 3 months. TCR sequences were obtained from RNA taken from PBMCs. The same data also went into a second study, on T cells in Graves' hyperthyroidism and ophthalmopathy.

Sequencing used peripheral blood mononuclear cells (PBMCs), obtained at new diagnosis, from a patient treated with antithyroid drugs. The receptors were gathered from a woman between 40 and 65 years old with Graves disease.

This chain links TRBV5-1 with TRBJ1-1; TRBD1 agrees at 8 bases. There are 15 residues in the CDR3. Germline V gene lookup returns CDR1 SGHRS and CDR2 YFSETQ. Germline trimming cut 2 bases from V and 7 bases from J; bases unmatched to any gene: 10. The CDR3 loop is CASSLSRGREIEAFF. The CDR3, as DNA: TGCGCCAGCAGCTTATCCAGGGGGCGGGAGATTGAAGCTTTCTTT.

This clonotype was observed a few times. J is TRBJ1-5 and V is TRBV4-2; 12 bases match TRBD1. J gave up 6 bases and V 2 bases, and 5 bases lay outside the gene matches. Per germline, CDR1 LGHNA and CDR2 YNFKEQ. This CDR3 is 16 amino acids long. The CDR3 sequence is CASSQPGTGGVQPQHF. The CDR3 coding sequence is TGTGCCAGCAGCCAACCCGGGACAGGGGGCGTTCAGCCCCAGCATTTT.

This clonotype was seen a handful of times. Germline and junction disagree at one end, which may indicate a read error. This CDR3 reads CAWRKDRSWAF. The CDR3 DNA reads TGTGCCTGGAGAAAGGACAGGAGCTGGGCTTTC. V and J are TRBV30 and TRBJ1-2; 7 nucleotides align to TRBD1. Germline loops: CDR1 GTSNPN, CDR2 SVGIG (reference sequence). The CDR3 extends over 11 amino acids. The variable domain in full, completed from reference TRBV30 and TRBJ1-2, reads SQTIHQWPATLVQPVGSPLSLECTVEGTSNPNLYWYRQAAGRGLQLLFYSVGIGQISSEVPQNLSASRPQDRQFILSSKKLLLSDSGFYLCAWRKDRSWAFGSGTRLTVV.

This clonotype was seen more than once but under ten times. V usage is TRBV7-9 and J usage is TRBJ2-3; the D gene could be TRBD1 or TRBD2 (5 bases each). Trimming left V 5 bases short and J 3 bases short, with 12 bases between. This CDR3 is 14 amino acids long. Germline V CDR1 and CDR2: SEHNR, FQNEAQ (reference sequence). This chain's CDR3 is CASSPVGETDTQYF. The CDR3 DNA reads as TGTGCCAGCAGCCCTGTGGGGGAGACAGATACGCAGTATTTT.